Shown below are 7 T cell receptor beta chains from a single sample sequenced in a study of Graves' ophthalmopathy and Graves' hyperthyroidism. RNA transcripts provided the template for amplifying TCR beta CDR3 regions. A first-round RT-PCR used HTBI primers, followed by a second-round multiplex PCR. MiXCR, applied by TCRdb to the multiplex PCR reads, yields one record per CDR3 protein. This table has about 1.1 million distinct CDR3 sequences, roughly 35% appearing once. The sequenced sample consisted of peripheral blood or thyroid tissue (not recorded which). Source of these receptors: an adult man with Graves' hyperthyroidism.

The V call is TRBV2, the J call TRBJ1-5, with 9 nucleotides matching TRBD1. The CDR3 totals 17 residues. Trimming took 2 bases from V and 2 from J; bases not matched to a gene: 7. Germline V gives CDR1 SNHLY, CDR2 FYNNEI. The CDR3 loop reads CASSELGQGDGNQPQHF. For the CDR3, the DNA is TGTGCCAGCAGTGAATTGGGACAGGGTGACGGCAATCAGCCCCAGCATTTT.

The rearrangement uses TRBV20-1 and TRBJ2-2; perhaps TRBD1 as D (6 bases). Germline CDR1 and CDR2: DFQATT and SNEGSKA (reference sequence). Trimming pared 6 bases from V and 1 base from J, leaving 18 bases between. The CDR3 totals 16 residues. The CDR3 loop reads CSADPYRTENTGELFF. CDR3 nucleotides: TGCAGTGCCGACCCCTATAGGACAGAGAACACCGGGGAGCTGTTTTTT.

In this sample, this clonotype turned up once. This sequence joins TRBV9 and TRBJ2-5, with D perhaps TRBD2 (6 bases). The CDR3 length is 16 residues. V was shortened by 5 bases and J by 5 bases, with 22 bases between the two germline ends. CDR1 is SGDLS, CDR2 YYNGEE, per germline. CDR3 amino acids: CASSDNLGEAGETQYF. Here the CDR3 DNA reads TGTGCCAGCAGTGATAATCTCGGAGAGGCGGGGGAGACCCAGTACTTC.

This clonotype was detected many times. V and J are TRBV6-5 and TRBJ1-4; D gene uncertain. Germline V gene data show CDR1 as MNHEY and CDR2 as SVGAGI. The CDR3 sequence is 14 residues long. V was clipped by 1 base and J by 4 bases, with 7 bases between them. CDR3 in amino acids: CASSYLQNNEKLFF. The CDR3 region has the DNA TGTGCCAGCAGTTACTTGCAGAATAATGAAAAACTGTTTTTT.

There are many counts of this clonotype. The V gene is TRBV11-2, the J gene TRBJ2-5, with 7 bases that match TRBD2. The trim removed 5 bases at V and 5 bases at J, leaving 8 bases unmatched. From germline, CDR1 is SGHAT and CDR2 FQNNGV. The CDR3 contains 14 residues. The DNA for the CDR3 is TGTGCCAGCAGCCAACGACTAGCTGATGAGACCCAGTACTTC. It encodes CASSQRLADETQYF.

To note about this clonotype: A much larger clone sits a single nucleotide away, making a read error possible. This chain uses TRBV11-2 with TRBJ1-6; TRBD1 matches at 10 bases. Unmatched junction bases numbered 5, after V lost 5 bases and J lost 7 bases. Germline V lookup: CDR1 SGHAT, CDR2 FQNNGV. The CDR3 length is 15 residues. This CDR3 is CASSTSGQGNSPLHF. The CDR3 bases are TGTGCCAGCAGCACGTCGGGACAGGGGAATTCACCCCTCCACTTT.

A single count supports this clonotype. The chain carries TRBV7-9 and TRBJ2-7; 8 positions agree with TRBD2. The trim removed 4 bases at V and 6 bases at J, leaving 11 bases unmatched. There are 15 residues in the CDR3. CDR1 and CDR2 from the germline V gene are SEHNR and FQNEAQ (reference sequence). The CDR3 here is CASSSIAGYRGEQYF. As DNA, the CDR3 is TGTGCCAGCAGCTCCATAGCGGGATATCGGGGCGAGCAGTACTTC.